These 23 T cell receptor beta chains were sequenced from one sample in a study of cytotoxic CD8 clonotypes in ibrutinib-treated CLL. Sequencing used immunoSEQ multiplex PCR; TCRdb keeps in-frame clones, though not all of them. This sample has tens of thousands of clones, with approximately 71% found just once. The sample here was PBMCs, taken after 12 months of ibrutinib treatment. These receptors were collected from a human donor with chronic lymphocytic leukemia.

To note about this clone: A read error may account for a junction end that differs from germline. The chain is built from TRBV18 and TRBJ2-2; no clear D. The CDR3 sequence is 16 residues long. CDR1 KGHSH and CDR2 LQKENI come from the germline V gene. CDR3 nucleotide sequence: TGTGCCAGCTCCATCGCCAGGACGGAGAACGCCGGGGAGCTGTTTTTT. This sequence encodes CASSIARTENAGELFF.

For this clone: One end of the junction does not line up with germline, which may come from a read error. This chain connects TRBV27 to TRBJ2-5; perhaps TRBD1 as D (6 bases). CDR3 length: 14 residues. CDR1 and CDR2 (germline): MNHEY, SMNVEV (reference sequence). CDR3 sequence reads: CASGLGTGKETQYF. The CDR3 bases are TGTGCCAGCGGTTTAGGAACAGGGAAAGAGACCCAGTACTTC.

The chain has TRBV6-5 and TRBJ2-3; the match to TRBD2 covers 14 bases. The CDR3 contains 16 residues. The germline gives CDR1 MNHEY, CDR2 SVGAGI. V lost 4 bases and J lost 5; bases outside the gene matches: 5. The CDR3 DNA sequence: TGTGCCAGCAGTTCTGGGACTAGCGGGGGTGGAGATACGCAGTATTTT. Translation gives CASSSGTSGGGDTQYF.

The CDR3 nucleotides read TGTGCCAGCAACGCAGCTTCCTACGAGCAGTACTTC. This encodes CASNAASYEQYF. The V and J genes are TRBV2 and TRBJ2-7, with D unresolved. Germline loops: CDR1 SNHLY, CDR2 FYNNEI. CDR3 length equals 12 residues. V dropped 7 bases and J dropped 1 base, with 8 bases sitting between them.

V usage is TRBV9 and J usage is TRBJ1-3, with no clear D. This CDR3 spans 16 amino acids. The V and J ends lost 3 bases and 7 bases respectively, with 20 bases between them. Germline assignment: CDR1 SGDLS and CDR2 YYNGEE. The CDR3, as DNA: TGTGCCAGCAGCGCGGCGGGCTTGGGTACGCGGAACACCATATATTTT. Its protein is CASSAAGLGTRNTIYF.

The CDR3 protein is CASSRSSGQGLVSGANVLTF. CDR3 nucleotide sequence: TGTGCCAGCTCACGGTCCTCTGGACAGGGGTTAGTTTCTGGGGCCAACGTCCTGACTTTC. The J gene is TRBJ2-6, the V gene TRBV18; the match to TRBD1 covers 9 bases. The CDR3 has 20 residues. CDR1 and CDR2 (germline): KGHSH, LQKENI. The V segment lost 4 bases and the J segment 1 base; nucleotides outside the gene matches: 14.

V is TRBV28 and J is TRBJ2-3; D remains unclear. Looked up from germline, CDR1 is MDHEN and CDR2 is SYDVKM. The CDR3 contains 12 residues. Trimming stripped 2 bases from V and 10 bases from J, with 10 bases between. The CDR3 DNA follows: TGTGCCAGCAGTTTACTTGCCCGGGCGCAGTATTTT. Translation: CASSLLARAQYF.

The rearrangement uses TRBV7-2 and TRBJ2-7, with 8 bases aligning to TRBD1. Germline trimming cut 1 base from V and 1 base from J; bases unmatched to any gene: 3. The CDR3 length is 15 residues. Germline V gives CDR1 SGHTA, CDR2 FQGNSA. The CDR3: CASSLGQGLSYEQYF. In DNA, the CDR3 is TGTGCCAGCAGCTTAGGACAGGGGCTTTCCTACGAGCAGTACTTC.

V usage is TRBV11-1 and J usage is TRBJ2-4, with a possible D match to TRBD1 (5 bases). The CDR3 has 17 residues. The germline CDR1 and CDR2 sequences are SGHAT and FQDESV (reference sequence). Trimming shortened V by 4 bases and J by 3 bases, and 19 bases separated the two germline ends. DNA for the CDR3: TGTGCCAGCAGCTCCGGCCTGGGGCAGGCTGGCAAAAACATTCAGTACTTC. Its translation is CASSSGLGQAGKNIQYF.

This clone was counted between two and nine times. Other DNA variants within this sample encode the same CDR3. V and J are TRBV19 and TRBJ1-2; D is ambiguous. Germline loops: CDR1 LNHDA, CDR2 SQIVND (reference sequence). V shed 3 bases and J shed 5 bases, with 4 bases lying between them. The CDR3 consists of 11 residues. CDR3 region: CASSIGYGYTF. CDR3 in DNA: TGTGCCAGTAGTATCGGGTATGGCTACACCTTC.

The J gene is TRBJ1-1, the V gene TRBV5-1; 7 nucleotides agree with TRBD1. From germline, CDR1 is SGHRS and CDR2 YFSETQ. The junction had 5 bases not matched to a gene; V was cut back by 0 bases and J by 3 bases. The CDR3 spans 15 residues. As DNA, the CDR3 is TGCGCCAGCAGCTTGGAAGGGGGCGGATACACTGAAGCTTTCTTT. It translates to CASSLEGGGYTEAFF.

The chain carries TRBV18 and TRBJ1-5; D is ambiguous. CDR3 length: 15 amino acids. Germline V gives CDR1 KGHSH, CDR2 LQKENI. V shed 2 bases and J shed 0 bases, with 8 bases lying between them. CDR3 region: CASSPGPFSNQPQHF. The CDR3 DNA sequence: TGTGCCAGCTCACCAGGACCCTTTAGCAATCAGCCCCAGCATTTT. Together with reference TRBV18 and TRBJ1-5, the CDR3 gives the full variable domain: NAGVMQNPRHLVRRRGQEARLRCSPMKGHSHVYWYRQLPEEGLKFMVYLQKENIIDESGMPKERFSAEFPKEGPSILRIQQVVRGDSAAYFCASSPGPFSNQPQHFGDGTRLSIL.

The sample holds a few counts of this clone. This chain uses TRBV4-1 with TRBJ1-4; D remains unclear. The CDR3 totals 14 residues. V dropped 4 bases and J dropped 0 bases, with 6 bases sitting between them. The V gene's germline CDR1 is MGHRA and CDR2 YSYEKL. CDR3 in amino acids: CASSRASTNEKLFF. CDR3 bases: TGCGCCAGCAGCCGAGCCTCAACTAATGAAAAACTGTTTTTT.

This clone was picked up a small number of times. The chain has TRBV30 and TRBJ1-6; D not certain. V lost 4 bases and J lost 8, with 12 bases in between. Germline values: CDR1 GTSNPN, CDR2 SVGIG (reference sequence). The CDR3 runs 13 residues. CDR3 in DNA: TGTGCCTGGACCCCGGGCGGGGATTCACCCCTCCACTTT. Protein product: CAWTPGGDSPLHF.

V is TRBV7-8 and J is TRBJ2-7; 14 bases are shared with TRBD2. Germline assignment: CDR1 SGHVS and CDR2 FQNEAQ. V trimming: 6 bases; J trimming: 1 base; junction bases outside the gene matches: 11. CDR3 length equals 18 residues. The CDR3: CASRAGRGLAGASYEQYF. CDR3 in DNA: TGTGCCAGCAGGGCCGGACGGGGACTAGCGGGGGCTTCCTACGAGCAGTACTTC.

This chain uses TRBV6-1 with TRBJ1-5; a possible D gene is TRBD1 (6 bases). Germline V gene sequence: CDR1 MNHNS, CDR2 SASEGT. V shed 7 bases and J shed 5 bases, with 9 bases lying between them. The CDR3 covers 12 residues. The chain's CDR3 is CASMEGDQPQHF. In DNA, the CDR3 is TGTGCCAGCATGGAGGGGGATCAGCCCCAGCATTTT.

The J gene is TRBJ1-1, the V gene TRBV7-6; D is undetermined. CDR1 and CDR2 from the germline V gene are SGHVS and FNYEAQ. The CDR3 is made up of 16 amino acids. The V gene lost 0 bases and the J gene lost 1 base, with 12 bases spanning the gap. DNA for the CDR3: TGTGCCAGCAGCTTAGCAAAAACCCCAGGGAACACTGAAGCTTTCTTT. The encoded protein is CASSLAKTPGNTEAFF.

This clone has more than one count but fewer than ten. This sequence joins TRBV5-1 and TRBJ2-5; D may be TRBD2 (5 bases). The ends were cut back, 1 base at V and 5 bases at J, with 15 bases in the middle. The CDR3 is 15 residues long. Germline V gene sequence: CDR1 SGHRS, CDR2 YFSETQ. The CDR3, as DNA: TGCGCCAGCAGCTTGAGTAGCGAAGTTGGTGAGACCCAGTACTTC. Amino acids: CASSLSSEVGETQYF.

As regards this clone: Additional DNA sequences in this sample encode the identical CDR3. The chain joins TRBV19 to TRBJ2-5; tentative D call: TRBD1 (6 bases). The V gene's germline CDR1 is LNHDA and CDR2 SQIVND (reference sequence). Deletions cut 1 base from V and 5 bases from J, with 14 bases between. The CDR3 totals 15 residues. The CDR3 is CASSIGPTGGETQYF. In nucleotides, the CDR3 is TGTGCCAGTAGTATAGGCCCGACAGGCGGTGAGACCCAGTACTTC. Full variable domain (outside the CDR3, taken from reference TRBV19 and TRBJ2-5): DGGITQSPKYLFRKEGQNVTLSCEQNLNHDAMYWYRQDPGQGLRLIYYSQIVNDFQKGDIAEGYSVSREKKESFPLTVTSAQKNPTAFYLCASSIGPTGGETQYFGPGTRLLVL.

The CDR3 bases are TGCGCCAGCAGCCAAGATCTCCAGGGTAGCAATCAGCCCCAGCATTTT. It is translated as CASSQDLQGSNQPQHF. The gene calls are TRBV4-3 and TRBJ1-5; perhaps TRBD1 as D (5 bases). The CDR3 spans 16 residues. Germline loops: CDR1 LGHNA, CDR2 YSLEER. Trimming removed 0 bases from V and 0 bases from J, with 9 bases in between.

This clone has more than one count but fewer than ten. The V and J genes are TRBV6-5 and TRBJ1-6; TRBD1 matches 8 bases. The CDR3 is 15 residues long. Trimming took 5 bases from V and 3 from J; bases not matched to a gene: 3. The germline CDR1 and CDR2 sequences are MNHEY and SVGAGI. The CDR3 sequence is CASSLTGGYNSPLHF. In DNA, the CDR3 is TGTGCCAGCAGTCTCACAGGGGGCTATAATTCACCCCTCCACTTT.

V usage is TRBV7-9 and J usage is TRBJ1-2; 7 bases line up with TRBD1. J lost 5 bases, V lost 6 bases, and 6 bases had no gene match. The CDR3 spans 13 residues. Germline V gives CDR1 SEHNR, CDR2 FQNEAQ (reference sequence). CDR3 in amino acids: CASRPGTVYGYTF. CDR3 sequence (DNA): TGTGCCAGCAGGCCAGGGACAGTTTATGGCTACACCTTC. Full variable domain (outside the CDR3, taken from reference TRBV7-9 and TRBJ1-2): DTGVSQNPRHKITKRGQNVTFRCDPISEHNRLYWYRQTLGQGPEFLTYFQNEAQLEKSRLLSDRFSAERPKGSFSTLEIQRTEQGDSAMYLCASRPGTVYGYTFGSGTRLTVV.

The V gene is TRBV7-2, the J gene TRBJ1-3; TRBD1 matches at 8 bases. Trimming took 8 bases from V and 1 from J; bases not matched to a gene: 7. This CDR3 spans 15 amino acids. Looked up from germline, CDR1 is SGHTA and CDR2 is FQGNSA. CDR3: CASRTQGGSGNTIYF. The CDR3 nucleotides read TGTGCCAGCCGAACACAGGGGGGGTCTGGAAACACCATATATTTT.